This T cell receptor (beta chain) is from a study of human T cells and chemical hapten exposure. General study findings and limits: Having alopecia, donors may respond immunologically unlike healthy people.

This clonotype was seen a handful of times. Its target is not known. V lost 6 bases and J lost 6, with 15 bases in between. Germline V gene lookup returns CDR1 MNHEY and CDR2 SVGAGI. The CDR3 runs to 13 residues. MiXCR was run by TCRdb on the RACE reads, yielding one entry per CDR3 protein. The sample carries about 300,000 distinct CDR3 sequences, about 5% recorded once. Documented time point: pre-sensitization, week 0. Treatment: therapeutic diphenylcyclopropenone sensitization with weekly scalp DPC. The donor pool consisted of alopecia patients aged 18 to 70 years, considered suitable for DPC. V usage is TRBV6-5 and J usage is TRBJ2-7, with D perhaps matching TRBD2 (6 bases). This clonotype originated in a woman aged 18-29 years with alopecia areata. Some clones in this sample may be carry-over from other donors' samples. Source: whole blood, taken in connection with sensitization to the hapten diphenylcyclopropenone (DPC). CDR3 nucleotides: TGTGCCAGCAGGACCGGGACTTTAACCGAGCAGTACTTC. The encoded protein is CASRTGTLTEQYF.